These 17 T cell receptor beta chains were all obtained from the same sample, sequenced in a study of blood T cell repertoires in COVID-19. Data came from immunoSEQ multiplex PCR; TCRdb stores just in-frame clones and leaves some out. Of fewer than 350,000 clones in the sample, over 75% were seen once. Input material: PBMCs or T cells enriched from blood (not recorded which). These receptors were collected from a man aged 30-40 years who had recovered from COVID-19.

V usage is TRBV9 and J usage is TRBJ1-5; 9 bases line up with TRBD1. V dropped 0 bases and J dropped 5; count of bases not matched to a gene: 3. In germline, CDR1 is SGDLS, CDR2 YYNGEE. CDR3 length: 15 residues. CDR3 in amino acids: CASSVGGQGYQPQHF. The DNA of the CDR3 is TGTGCCAGCAGCGTAGGGGGACAGGGTTATCAGCCCCAGCATTTT. The variable domain in full, with the rest retrieved from reference TRBV9 and TRBJ1-5, is DSGVTQTPKHLITATGQRVTLRCSPRSGDLSVYWYQQSLDQGLQFLIQYYNGEERAKGNILERFSAQQFPDLHSELNLSSLELGDSALYFCASSVGGQGYQPQHFGDGTRLSIL.

The chain couples TRBV5-4 to TRBJ1-2; D is undetermined. V was shortened by 5 bases and J by 0 bases, with 8 bases between the two germline ends. The V gene's germline CDR1 is SGHNT and CDR2 YYREEE (reference sequence). The CDR3 length is 13 residues. In DNA, the CDR3 is TGTGCCAGCAGACTGATTTCTAACTATGGCTACACCTTC. Amino acid sequence: CASRLISNYGYTF.

The chain has TRBV6-2 or TRBV6-3 and TRBJ2-7; D perhaps matches TRBD1 (7 bases). This CDR3 comprises 13 residues. Trimming removed 2 bases at V and 9 bases at J, with 14 bases between. Germline loops: CDR1 MNHEY, CDR2 SVGEGT. CDR3 nucleotide sequence: TGTGCCAGCAGTTACGCAGGGACAGCGGGGCAGTACTTC. Amino acids: CASSYAGTAGQYF.

This clone is a singleton in its sample. The rearrangement links TRBV6-1 to TRBJ2-3; D may be TRBD2 (5 bases). This CDR3 spans 15 amino acids. Germline V gene lookup returns CDR1 MNHNS and CDR2 SASEGT. Trimming stripped 3 bases from V and 1 base from J, with 11 bases between. For the CDR3, the DNA is TGTGCCAGCAGTGAGTCGGGGTGGGGCACAGATACGCAGTATTTT. Amino acid sequence: CASSESGWGTDTQYF.

With regard to this clone: This sample also contains other DNA sequences that code for the same CDR3. The V gene is TRBV5-1, the J gene TRBJ1-1, with 7 bases identical to TRBD1. The trim removed 4 bases at V and 0 bases at J, leaving 6 bases unmatched. The CDR3 runs to 15 residues. Germline V gene lookup returns CDR1 SGHRS and CDR2 YFSETQ. The CDR3 loop reads CASSPRTGMNTEAFF. The CDR3 DNA reads TGCGCCAGCAGCCCTCGGACAGGTATGAACACTGAAGCTTTCTTT. Variable domain in full (rest from reference TRBV5-1 and TRBJ1-1): KAGVTQTPRYLIKTRGQQVTLSCSPISGHRSVSWYQQTPGQGLQFLFEYFSETQRNKGNFPGRFSGRQFSNSRSEMNVSTLELGDSALYLCASSPRTGMNTEAFFGQGTRLTVV.

The chain links TRBV20-1 to TRBJ2-7, with D hard to call. Germline values: CDR1 DFQATT, CDR2 SNEGSKA (reference sequence). The CDR3 is made up of 13 amino acids. The ends were cut back, 3 bases at V and 2 bases at J, with 11 bases in the middle. This chain's CDR3 is CSASSQRTYEQYF. DNA of the CDR3: TGCAGTGCTAGTTCACAAAGAACCTACGAGCAGTACTTC.

The chain combines TRBV29-1 with TRBJ2-7; 8 positions agree with TRBD2. The CDR3 runs 14 residues. The ends lost 4 bases at V and 0 bases at J; junction bases unmatched: 5. Germline CDR1 reads SQVTM; CDR2 reads ANQGSEA. CDR3 sequence reads: CSVAGGLTSYEQYF. As DNA, the CDR3 is TGCAGCGTTGCGGGGGGGCTGACCTCCTACGAGCAGTACTTC.

V is TRBV3-1 (or the pseudogene TRBV3-2) and J is TRBJ2-5; no clear D. The CDR3 length is 16 residues. The V gene lost 0 bases and the J gene lost 1 base, with 12 bases spanning the gap. Germline CDR1 LGHDT, CDR2 YNNKEL (reference sequence). CDR3 protein: CASSQEMLPLQETQYF. DNA for the CDR3: TGTGCCAGCAGCCAAGAGATGCTACCGCTCCAAGAGACCCAGTACTTC.

The chain is built from TRBV11-2 and TRBJ2-7; 9 bases fit TRBD1. The CDR3 has 16 amino acids. Germline loops: CDR1 SGHAT, CDR2 FQNNGV. V gave up 0 bases and J gave up 2 bases; unmatched junction bases: 5. DNA for the CDR3: TGTGCCAGCAGCTTAGATTACAGGGACAGGGCCTACGAGCAGTACTTC. It is translated as CASSLDYRDRAYEQYF.

Of note for this clone: One end of the junction is discordant with germline, which a read error may explain. The gene calls are TRBV29-1 and TRBJ1-5; D perhaps matches TRBD1 (6 bases). The CDR3 covers 12 residues. Germline V CDR1 and CDR2: SQVTM, ANQGSEA. The CDR3 bases are TGCAGCGTTGAAGATGGGACAAGGAGAGAGTATTTT. Residues: CSVEDGTRREYF.

The V and J genes are TRBV30 and TRBJ2-7; the D gene is possibly TRBD2 (5 bases). The CDR3 length is 15 residues. V was shortened by 4 bases and J by 0 bases, with 16 bases between the two germline ends. Germline-derived CDR1 and CDR2 are GTSNPN and SVGIG (reference sequence). This chain's CDR3 is CAWTLGSSSSYEQYF. CDR3 nucleotides: TGTGCCTGGACCTTGGGGAGTTCGAGCTCCTACGAGCAGTACTTC.

The J gene is TRBJ1-2, the V gene TRBV3-1 (or the pseudogene TRBV3-2), with 7 bases lining up with TRBD1. CDR3 size: 16 residues. V was pared by 3 bases and J by 2 bases, with 9 bases of the junction left unmatched. Germline V gives CDR1 LGHDT, CDR2 YNNKEL (reference sequence). Here the CDR3 reads CASSQGRQGLNYGYTF. In nucleotides, the CDR3 is TGTGCCAGCAGCCAGGGACGACAGGGCCTAAACTATGGCTACACCTTC.

V and J are TRBV5-4 and TRBJ2-2; D unclear. The CDR3 consists of 15 residues. V was cut by 2 bases and J by 2 bases, with 10 bases left in between. CDR1 and CDR2 (germline): SGHNT, YYREEE (reference sequence). CDR3 DNA sequence: TGTGCCAGCAGCTTATTCTCTTCTAACACCGGGGAGCTGTTTTTT. Translating it yields CASSLFSSNTGELFF.

The rearrangement joins TRBV9 to TRBJ2-7; 10 positions match TRBD1. V lost 0 bases to trimming and J lost 3 bases; unmatched junction nucleotides: 3. The germline V gene encodes CDR1 SGDLS and CDR2 YYNGEE. This CDR3 comprises 15 residues. The CDR3 DNA sequence: TGTGCCAGCAGCGTAGCGACAGGGGGCCACTACGAGCAGTACTTC. Protein: CASSVATGGHYEQYF.

The rearrangement links TRBV7-2 to TRBJ2-5, with D possibly matching TRBD2 (7 bases). V gave up 3 bases and J gave up 5 bases, with 16 bases separating them. CDR3 length equals 15 residues. Germline V lookup: CDR1 SGHTA, CDR2 FQGNSA. In DNA form, the CDR3 reads TGTGCCAGCAGCTTGAGCAGGGGAGGGAGGGAGACCCAGTACTTC. It yields the protein CASSLSRGGRETQYF. Complete variable domain (other parts from reference TRBV7-2 and TRBJ2-5): GAGVSQSPSNKVTEKGKDVELRCDPISGHTALYWYRQSLGQGLEFLIYFQGNSAPDKSGLPSDRFSAERTGGSVSTLTIQRTQQEDSAVYLCASSLSRGGRETQYFGPGTRLLVL.

The chain is built from TRBV29-1 and TRBJ2-6, with D perhaps TRBD1 (5 bases). Germline V lookup: CDR1 SQVTM, CDR2 ANQGSEA. The CDR3 sequence is 14 residues long. V was trimmed by 5 bases and J by 2 bases, leaving 10 bases between them. CDR3 sequence reads: CSVWGGTGANVLTF. The DNA for the CDR3 is TGCAGCGTTTGGGGCGGAACTGGGGCCAACGTCCTGACTTTC.

This clone showed up just once. This chain connects TRBV19 to TRBJ1-2, with TRBD1 as a possible D gene (6 bases). This CDR3 contains 15 residues. V was pared by 6 bases and J by 0 bases, with 14 bases between. CDR1 LNHDA and CDR2 SQIVND come from the germline V gene (reference sequence). CDR3 DNA sequence: TGTGCCAGTAGCGCCGGACAGACCACTAACTATGGCTACACCTTC. Protein sequence: CASSAGQTTNYGYTF.